This is a list of T cell receptor beta chains from one sample in a study of technical replicates of blood from four donors. Produced via immunoSEQ multiplex PCR; TCRdb's table is partial and in-frame only. The table records 70,000 to 95,000 clones, 95% to 98% of them present only once. The material sequenced was T cells isolated from PBMCs. These receptors all stem from a human donor in good health. Both conserved end residues are part of each CDR3. D genes are given only for firm matches. For some rows the clone size is stated as once, few or many, or as a class when expanded; others skip it.

D,V,J,size,DNA,CDR3
-,TRBV6-5,TRBJ1-2,-,TGTGCCAGCAGTTACGGGCAGGGGCGAGTTGGCTACACCTTC,CASSYGQGRVGYTF
-,TRBV5-4,TRBJ2-2,-,TGTGCCAGCAGCTTGGTTCCCGGTTTGGGCGACACCGGGGAGCTGTTTTTT,CASSLVPGLGDTGELFF
-,TRBV2,TRBJ1-5,-,TGTGCCAGCAGTGGCCGAGAGTTGACAGCCCTTTATAGCAATCAGCCCCAGCATTTT,CASSGRELTALYSNQPQHF
-,TRBV5-1,TRBJ2-7,-,TGCGCCAGCAGGCCGACTCTCTCCTACGAGCAGTACTTC,CASRPTLSYEQYF
-,TRBV2,TRBJ2-5,-,TGTGCCAGCAGTGATTACAGGGTCAAAGAGACCCAGTACTTC,CASSDYRVKETQYF
TRBD1,TRBV11-2,TRBJ1-1,-,TGTGCCAGCAGCTTTGGACAGGGCGGCACTGAAGCTTTCTTT,CASSFGQGGTEAFF
-,TRBV11-2,TRBJ2-7,-,TGTGCCAGCAGCTTAGATTTTGGGGTTGACAGCTCCTACGAGCAGTACTTC,CASSLDFGVDSSYEQYF
-,TRBV5-1,TRBJ2-5,-,TGCGCCAGCAGCCTCTGGACAGAAGAGACCCAGTACTTC,CASSLWTEETQYF
-,TRBV11-2,TRBJ2-1,once,TGTGCCAGCAGCCGCCAGACGGGGGTAACCTACAATGAGCAGTTCTTC,CASSRQTGVTYNEQFF
-,TRBV6-5,TRBJ2-7,-,TGTGCCAGCAGTTACCACTACGAGCAGTACTTC,CASSYHYEQYF
TRBD1,TRBV4-1,TRBJ1-2,once,TGCGCCAGCGGGACAGTTGGCTACACCTTC,CASGTVGYTF
TRBD1,TRBV4-2,TRBJ1-6,few,TGTGCCAGCAGCCAAGCTGCCTTGGGACAGGGTTATTCACCCCTCCACTTT,CASSQAALGQGYSPLHF
TRBD2,TRBV5-1,TRBJ2-1,-,TGCGCCAGCAGCTCGACTAGCGGGAACAATGAGCAGTTCTTC,CASSSTSGNNEQFF
TRBD2,TRBV28,TRBJ2-3,-,TGTGCCAGCAGTTTGAGCGGGAGGACCAACACAGATACGCAGTATTTT,CASSLSGRTNTDTQYF
TRBD1,TRBV19,TRBJ1-2,-,TGTGCCAGTAGTACACTCCCCAGGGGGCCGTGGGATGGCTACACCTTC,CASSTLPRGPWDGYTF
TRBD2,TRBV4-1,TRBJ2-3,-,TGCGCCAGCAGCCAAGCCGGGACTACACCAGATACGCAGTATTTT,CASSQAGTTPDTQYF
TRBD2,TRBV11-2,TRBJ2-7,-,TGTGCCAGCAGGCCCTTTGGGGGCGGGAGGGTTGCCGAGCAGTACTTC,CASRPFGGGRVAEQYF
TRBD2,TRBV18,TRBJ2-7,once,TGTGCCAGCTCACCTTCGAATAGCGGGAGGGCCCACGAGCAGTACTTC,CASSPSNSGRAHEQYF
TRBD1,TRBV29-1,TRBJ1-3,once,TGCAGCGTTGATCTTACAGGGGCTGGAAACACCATATATTTT,CSVDLTGAGNTIYF
-,TRBV7-9,TRBJ1-5,-,TGTGCCAGCAGCTTCGGGGGGGTGGATCAGCCCCAGCATTTT,CASSFGGVDQPQHF
TRBD1,TRBV6-1,TRBJ1-2,-,TGTGCCAGCAGTGAAGAGGGCACGGGACAGCGCTATGGCTACACCTTC,CASSEEGTGQRYGYTF
TRBD1,TRBV11-3,TRBJ1-2,-,TGTGCCAGCAGCCAAGGGACAGCCTATGGCTACACCTTC,CASSQGTAYGYTF
-,TRBV5-1,TRBJ2-1,-,TGCGCCAGCAGCTTTTTCGATGAGCAGTTCTTC,CASSFFDEQFF
TRBD1,TRBV5-4,TRBJ2-1,-,TGTGCCAGCAGTTCCATAATGGGACAGGGTGGCAATGAGCAGTTCTTC,CASSSIMGQGGNEQFF
TRBD1,TRBV5-1,TRBJ2-1,-,TGCGCCAGCATGCTTGGAACAGGGGGCAGGATCAATGAGCAGTTCTTC,CASMLGTGGRINEQFF
-,TRBV5-1,TRBJ2-7,-,TGCGCCAGCAGCCCTGGGACTCACTACGAGCAGTACTTC,CASSPGTHYEQYF
-,TRBV11-2,TRBJ2-3,-,TGTGCCAGCAGCCCTATTTCAGGGGCCCGCACAGATACGCAGTATTTT,CASSPISGARTDTQYF
TRBD1,TRBV5-1,TRBJ2-7,-,TGCGCCAGCAGCTTGGGGTTGGGACAGGGGTACGAGCAGTACTTC,CASSLGLGQGYEQYF
TRBD1,TRBV5-4,TRBJ1-6,-,TGTGCCAGCACTTGGCGGGACAGCGATTCACCCCTCCACTTT,CASTWRDSDSPLHF
TRBD2,TRBV19,TRBJ2-7,-,TGTGCCAGTAGCTCGGCGGGGGGGAGATCCTACGAGCAGTACTTC,CASSSAGGRSYEQYF
TRBD1,TRBV10-3,TRBJ1-2,-,TGTGCCATCAGTGAGTCGACAGGGGAACGAGGCTACACCTTC,CAISESTGERGYTF
-,TRBV19,TRBJ1-2,once,TGTGCCTCGCAGGGTTTTGAATTCAACTATGGCTACACCTTC,CASQGFEFNYGYTF
TRBD1,TRBV2,TRBJ2-3,-,TGTGCCAGCACAATTCTGGACAGGAGCACAGATACGCAGTATTTT,CASTILDRSTDTQYF
TRBD1,TRBV19,TRBJ2-2,-,TGTGCCAGTAGTATAGGATTATGGGACAGCACTACGAACACCGGGGAGCTGTTTTTT,CASSIGLWDSTTNTGELFF
-,TRBV5-1,TRBJ2-6,-,TGCGCCAGCAGCTTGGACGGTAACTCTGGGGCCAACGTCCTGACTTTC,CASSLDGNSGANVLTF
-,TRBV5-4,TRBJ2-1,-,TGTGCCAGCAGCTTCGACAGAGGTACTAATGAGCAGTTCTTC,CASSFDRGTNEQFF
-,TRBV6-5,TRBJ1-1,-,TGTGCCAGCAGTCAAGGGGGTTTCAACACTGAAGCTTTCTTT,CASSQGGFNTEAFF
TRBD1,TRBV30,TRBJ2-7,-,TGTGCCTGGAGACCGGGACAGGGCTATCCCTACGAGCAGTACTTC,CAWRPGQGYPYEQYF
TRBD1,TRBV11-1,TRBJ2-7,-,TGTGCCAGCAGCTCACCCGGGACAGGGGGCTACGAGCAGTACTTC,CASSSPGTGGYEQYF
-,TRBV7-9,TRBJ2-7,-,TGTGCCAGCAGCTTAGTAGTCGGCGGCTCCTACGAGCAGTACTTC,CASSLVVGGSYEQYF
-,TRBV7-9,TRBJ1-1,-,TGTGCCAGCAGCTCCGAAGACCTCACCTCGACAGAGAACACTGAAGCTTTCTTT,CASSSEDLTSTENTEAFF
-,TRBV2,TRBJ2-2,-,TGTGCCAGCAGTGAAGCGCCTATCGGTTGGGGGGGCTATACCGGGGAGCTGTTTTTT,CASSEAPIGWGGYTGELFF